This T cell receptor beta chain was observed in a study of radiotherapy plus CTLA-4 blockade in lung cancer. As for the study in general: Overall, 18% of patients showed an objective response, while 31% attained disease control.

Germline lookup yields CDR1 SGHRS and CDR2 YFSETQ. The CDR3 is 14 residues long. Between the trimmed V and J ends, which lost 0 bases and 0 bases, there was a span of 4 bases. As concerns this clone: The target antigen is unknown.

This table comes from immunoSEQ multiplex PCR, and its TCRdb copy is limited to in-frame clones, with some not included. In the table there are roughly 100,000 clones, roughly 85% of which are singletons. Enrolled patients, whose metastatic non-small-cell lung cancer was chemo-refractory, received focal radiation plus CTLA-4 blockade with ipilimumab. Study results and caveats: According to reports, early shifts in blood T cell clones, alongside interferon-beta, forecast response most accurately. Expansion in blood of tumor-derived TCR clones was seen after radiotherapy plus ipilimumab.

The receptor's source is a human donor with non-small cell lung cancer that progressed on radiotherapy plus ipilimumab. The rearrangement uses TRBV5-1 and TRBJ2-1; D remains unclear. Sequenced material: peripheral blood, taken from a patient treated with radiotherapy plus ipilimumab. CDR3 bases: TGCGCCAGCAGCTTGGATAGCTCCTACAATGAGCAGTTCTTC. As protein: CASSLDSSYNEQFF.